The 21 T cell receptor beta chains below all came from one sample that was sequenced in a study of Graves' ophthalmopathy and Graves' hyperthyroidism. Amplifying from RNA transcripts, the study obtained TCR beta CDR3 regions. HTBI primers were used in a first-round RT-PCR, which preceded a second-round multiplex PCR. TCRdb reanalysed the multiplex PCR reads using MiXCR and keeps one entry per CDR3 protein. Seen here are approximately 640,000 distinct CDR3 sequences, over 40% observed once, and the top ten hold around 3.3%. Material: peripheral blood. Source of these receptors: an adult man with Graves' ophthalmopathy.

This clonotype was observed many times. The chain joins TRBV29-1 to TRBJ1-2; 9 positions agree with TRBD1. V lost 0 bases and J lost 3; bases outside the gene matches: 2. Germline V CDR1 and CDR2: SQVTM, ANQGSEA. This CDR3 has 14 residues. The CDR3: CSVEDGTGYYGYTF. The DNA for the CDR3 is TGCAGCGTTGAAGACGGGACAGGGTACTATGGCTACACCTTC.

The rearrangement joins TRBV2 to TRBJ2-3, with 7 bases identical to TRBD2. This CDR3 is 15 amino acids long. J gave up 2 bases and V 6 bases, and 8 bases lay outside the gene matches. Germline-derived CDR1 and CDR2 are SNHLY and FYNNEI. This CDR3 is CASSDPGLTTDTQYF. The CDR3 coding sequence is TGTGCCAGCAGCGATCCGGGACTAACCACAGATACGCAGTATTTT.

V is TRBV25-1 and J is TRBJ1-6, with TRBD1 as a possible D gene (5 bases). Trimming took 5 bases from V and 5 from J, leaving 13 bases between them. This CDR3 spans 15 amino acids. Germline lookup yields CDR1 MGHDK and CDR2 SYGVNS. The DNA of the CDR3 is TGTGCCAGCAGTATCAACCAGGGAGATAATTCACCCCTCCACTTT. Residues: CASSINQGDNSPLHF. The variable domain in full, completed from reference TRBV25-1 and TRBJ1-6, reads EADIYQTPRYLVIGTGKKITLECSQTMGHDKMYWYQQDPGMELHLIHYSYGVNSTEKGDLSSESTVSRIRTEHFPLTLESARPSHTSQYLCASSINQGDNSPLHFGNGTRLTVT.

The chain joins TRBV25-1 to TRBJ2-7; no firm D call. The germline CDR1 and CDR2 sequences are MGHDK and SYGVNS. The CDR3 runs to 13 residues. The ends were cut back, 6 bases at V and 6 bases at J, with 15 bases in the middle. In nucleotides, the CDR3 is TGTGCCAGCAGCTTTAAGGGCTGGGTCGAGCAGTACTTC. This gives the protein CASSFKGWVEQYF.

This clonotype was detected many times. This chain joins TRBV7-2 and TRBJ1-2; D is uncertain. V lost 1 base to trimming and J lost 8 bases, with 11 bases between them. This CDR3 contains 13 residues. The V gene's germline CDR1 is SGHTA and CDR2 FQGNSA. The CDR3 loop reads CASSLGYSTGYTF. CDR3 bases: TGTGCCAGCAGCTTAGGGTACAGCACCGGCTACACCTTC.

This clonotype was observed many times. This chain uses TRBV12-5 with TRBJ1-3; D not certain. There are 13 residues in the CDR3. The V gene's germline CDR1 is LGHNT and CDR2 FRNRAP. Trimming removed 9 bases at V and 0 bases at J, with 9 bases between. Written as DNA, the CDR3 is TGTGCTAGCCAGACGGGCTCTGGAAACACCATATATTTT. Encoded protein: CASQTGSGNTIYF.

The genes are TRBV6-1 and TRBJ1-1; D gene ambiguous. V was clipped by 2 bases and J by 6 bases, with 13 bases between them. Germline V gives CDR1 MNHNS, CDR2 SASEGT. The CDR3 covers 14 residues. CDR3 loop: CASSELFGQAEAFF. As DNA, the CDR3 is TGTGCCAGCAGTGAATTATTTGGGCAGGCTGAAGCTTTCTTT.

This clonotype was recorded only once. One end of the junction does not line up with germline, which may come from a read error. The V and J genes are TRBV7-3 and TRBJ1-1; 9 nucleotides line up with TRBD1. The V gene's germline CDR1 is SGHTA and CDR2 FQGTGA. CDR3 length equals 17 residues. CDR3: CASSLSGTGSGNTEASF. CDR3 bases: TGTGCCAGCAGCTTATCCGGGACAGGGTCAGGGAACACTGAAGCTTCCTTT.

This clonotype turned up a few times. The V and J genes are TRBV5-1 and TRBJ2-5; D possibly uses TRBD1 or TRBD2 (5 bases each). The CDR3 sequence is 14 residues long. With 5 bases removed from V and 4 bases from J, the gap between germline ends came to 15 bases. Germline CDR1 and CDR2: SGHRS and YFSETQ. In nucleotides, the CDR3 is TGCGCCAGCAGAAAAACGGGACCGGGAGAGACCCAGTACTTC. Protein product: CASRKTGPGETQYF.

This clonotype was found a few times. The V call is TRBV11-3, the J call TRBJ2-5; 10 bases agree with TRBD2. V shed 6 bases, J shed 5 bases, and the junction held 9 bases outside the gene matches. Looked up from germline, CDR1 is SGHNT and CDR2 is YENEEA. This CDR3 is built from 15 residues. The chain's CDR3 is CASSIASGSMETQYF. DNA for the CDR3: TGTGCCAGCAGTATTGCTAGCGGGAGTATGGAGACCCAGTACTTC.

This clonotype was seen a handful of times. One junction end disagrees with the germline gene, perhaps due to a read error. This sequence joins TRBV7-9 and TRBJ1-2; D gene unclear. The length of the CDR3 is 14 residues. Germline values: CDR1 SEHNR, CDR2 FQNEAQ (reference sequence). In DNA, the CDR3 is TGCGCCAGCAGCCAAGTGGCCAGTTACTATGGCTACACCTTC. It yields the protein CASSQVASYYGYTF.

This clonotype was counted at least ten times. The J gene is TRBJ1-1, the V gene TRBV29-1, with D perhaps matching TRBD1 (5 bases). The CDR3 extends over 16 amino acids. Germline V gene data show CDR1 as SQVTM and CDR2 as ANQGSEA. Between the trimmed V and J ends, which lost 4 bases and 4 bases, there was a span of 22 bases. The CDR3 loop is CSVGGDARGGGTEAFF. For the CDR3, the DNA is TGCAGCGTTGGCGGGGACGCTCGAGGAGGCGGCACTGAAGCTTTCTTT.

This clonotype has a count of ten or more. An end of the junction does not agree with germline; a read error may underlie this. The rearrangement uses TRBV10-3 and TRBJ2-6; 7 positions match TRBD1. The CDR3 contains 15 residues. Germline assignment: CDR1 ENHRY and CDR2 SYGVKD. CDR3 DNA sequence: TGTGCCAGCAGTTGGACAGGCTCTGGGGCCAACGTCCTGACTTTC. This codes for CASSWTGSGANVLTF.

This clonotype has ten or more counts. The J gene is TRBJ1-1, the V gene TRBV5-6; D unresolved. This CDR3 has 15 amino acids. Germline CDR1 reads SGHDT; CDR2 reads YYEEEE. The ends were cut back, 1 base at V and 4 bases at J, with 14 bases in the middle. CDR3 bases: TGTGCCAGCAGCTTGAAGTGGAGGGAGGGCACTGAAGCTTTCTTT. Protein: CASSLKWREGTEAFF.

The chain joins TRBV10-3 to TRBJ1-1; TRBD1 aligns across 8 bases. Germline loops: CDR1 ENHRY, CDR2 SYGVKD. V was pared by 3 bases and J by 0 bases, with 6 bases of the junction left unmatched. The CDR3 length is 16 residues. Written as DNA, the CDR3 is TGTGCCATCAGTGACCCTGGGACAGGCCTGAACACTGAAGCTTTCTTT. Translated: CAISDPGTGLNTEAFF.

About this clonotype itself: A read error may be the cause here, since a much bigger clone is one base away. V is TRBV20-1 and J is TRBJ2-7, with 10 bases identical to TRBD2. V lost 6 bases to trimming and J lost 4 bases; unmatched junction nucleotides: 9. The CDR3 runs to 14 residues. Germline V gene sequence: CDR1 DFQATT, CDR2 SNEGSKA (reference sequence). Written as DNA, the CDR3 is TGCAGTGCACGGCACCCTAGCGGGAGTTACGAGCAGTACTTC. Translated: CSARHPSGSYEQYF.

This clonotype was seen at least ten times. The chain has TRBV7-2 and TRBJ1-3; 8 nucleotides align to TRBD1. The CDR3 contains 15 residues. V dropped 5 bases and J dropped 3; count of bases not matched to a gene: 6. Germline CDR1 and CDR2: SGHTA and FQGNSA. CDR3 sequence: CASSPSRGHGNTIYF. CDR3 bases: TGTGCCAGCAGCCCCTCCAGGGGGCATGGAAACACCATATATTTT.

The chain joins TRBV19 to TRBJ1-5; TRBD1 matches 9 bases. The CDR3 spans 14 residues. After removal of 6 bases from V and 14 bases from J, the junction contained 14 bases not matched to a gene. Germline-derived CDR1 and CDR2 are LNHDA and SQIVND (reference sequence). The CDR3 protein is CASRQQGALDYEHF. DNA for the CDR3: TGTGCCAGTAGACAACAGGGGGCCCTCGACTACGAGCATTTT.

About this clonotype itself: Given a much more abundant clone one base away, this may be a read error. The chain joins TRBV11-2 to TRBJ1-1; D ambiguous. Per germline, CDR1 SGHAT and CDR2 FQNNGV. The V and J ends lost 5 bases and 6 bases respectively, with 13 bases between them. The CDR3 contains 13 residues. The DNA of the CDR3 is TGTGCCAGCAGCCTCGGCGGCCCCGCTGAAGCTTTCTTT. Translation: CASSLGGPAEAFF.

The chain joins TRBV2 to TRBJ2-3; possibly TRBD2 for D (6 bases). The CDR3 is 15 amino acids. Trimming left V 6 bases short and J 3 bases short, with 16 bases between. Germline V gene sequence: CDR1 SNHLY, CDR2 FYNNEI. CDR3 nucleotide sequence: TGTGCCAGCAGCCGACTAGGAACCAGAACAGATACGCAGTATTTT. Its translation: CASSRLGTRTDTQYF.

The chain employs TRBV11-1 and TRBJ1-2, with D possibly TRBD1 on 5 matching bases. Deletions cut 1 base from V and 4 bases from J, with 13 bases between. The CDR3 has 15 residues. Per the germline V gene, CDR1 is SGHAT and CDR2 is FQDESV (reference sequence). The CDR3 coding sequence is TGTGCCAGCAGCTTAGGTAGCCAGGGAGGCTATGGCTACACCTTC. Translation gives CASSLGSQGGYGYTF.